This TCR beta chain is from a study of T cell changes during pregnancy in multiple sclerosis (dated 2019 in TCRdb). With regard to the full study: In women with multiple sclerosis, the researchers looked at how the T cell repertoire shifted as pregnancy progressed.

The CDR1 and CDR2 encoded by the germline V gene are SGDLS and YYNGEE. V is reduced by 4 bases and J by 4 bases, leaving a spacing of 20 bases between them. There are 17 amino acids in the CDR3, from cysteine to phenylalanine inclusive. CDR3 DNA only is kept here, 51 bases in frame from base 1. Libraries were prepared through the immunoSEQ multiplex PCR assay. TCRdb obtained this table from immuneACCESS and retained in-frame rearrangements with V and J assigned. These tables miss some clones; where compared with another copy, unresolved V genes account for less than half of the shortfall, and the remainder is unexplained. This sample holds roughly 90,000 clones; about 91% were observed only once. Of the sample, 1.5% to 2% is held by the ten largest clones. In the case of this clone: The antigen this receptor binds is unknown. Base quality data are lacking; no much larger clone is found one base away.

This receptor was taken from a female donor in good health, enrolled as a control in a pregnancy study. The V and J segments used are TRBV9 and TRBJ2-2; TRBD1 is perhaps the D gene, given 5 matching bases. The sample consisted of peripheral blood, taken in the first trimester of pregnancy. This receptor has the CDR3 CASSLRKGSSGTGELFF. The DNA sequence is TGTGCCAGCAGCCTACGGAAGGGGTCGTCGGGCACCGGGGAGCTGTTTTTT.